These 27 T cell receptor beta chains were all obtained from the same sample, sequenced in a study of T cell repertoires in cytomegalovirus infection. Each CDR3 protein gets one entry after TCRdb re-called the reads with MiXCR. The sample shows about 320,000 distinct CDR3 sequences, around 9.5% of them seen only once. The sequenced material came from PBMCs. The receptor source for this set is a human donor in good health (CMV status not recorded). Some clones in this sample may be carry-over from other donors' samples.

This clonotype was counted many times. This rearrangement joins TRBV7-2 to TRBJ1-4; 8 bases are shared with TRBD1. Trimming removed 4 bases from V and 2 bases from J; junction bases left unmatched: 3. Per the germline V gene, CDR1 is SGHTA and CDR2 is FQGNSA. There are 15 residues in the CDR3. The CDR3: CASSSDRGTNEKLFF. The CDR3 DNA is TGTGCCAGCAGCTCAGACAGGGGCACTAATGAAAAACTGTTTTTT.

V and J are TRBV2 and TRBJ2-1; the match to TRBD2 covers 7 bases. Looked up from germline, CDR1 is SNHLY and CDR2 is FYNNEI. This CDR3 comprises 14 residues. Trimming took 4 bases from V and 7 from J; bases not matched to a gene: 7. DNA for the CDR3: TGTGCCAGCAGTGGACTAGCTGAGTGGAATGAGCAGTTCTTC. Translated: CASSGLAEWNEQFF. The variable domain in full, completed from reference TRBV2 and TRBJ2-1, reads EPEVTQTPSHQVTQMGQEVILRCVPISNHLYFYWYRQILGQKVEFLVSFYNNEISEKSEIFDDQFSVERPDGSNFTLKIRSTKLEDSAMYFCASSGLAEWNEQFFGPGTRLTVL.

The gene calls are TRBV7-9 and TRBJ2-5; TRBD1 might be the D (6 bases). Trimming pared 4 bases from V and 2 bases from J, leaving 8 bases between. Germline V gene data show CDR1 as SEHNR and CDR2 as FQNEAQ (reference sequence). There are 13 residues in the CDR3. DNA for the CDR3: TGTGCCAGCAGCTGGACAGAACAAGAGACCCAGTACTTC. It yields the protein CASSWTEQETQYF.

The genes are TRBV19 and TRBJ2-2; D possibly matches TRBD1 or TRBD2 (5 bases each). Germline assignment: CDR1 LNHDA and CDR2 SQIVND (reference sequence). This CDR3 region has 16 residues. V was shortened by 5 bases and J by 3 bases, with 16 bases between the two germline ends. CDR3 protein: CASSAGDLLHTGELFF. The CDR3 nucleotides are TGTGCCAGTAGTGCCGGGGACCTTCTCCACACCGGGGAGCTGTTTTTT.

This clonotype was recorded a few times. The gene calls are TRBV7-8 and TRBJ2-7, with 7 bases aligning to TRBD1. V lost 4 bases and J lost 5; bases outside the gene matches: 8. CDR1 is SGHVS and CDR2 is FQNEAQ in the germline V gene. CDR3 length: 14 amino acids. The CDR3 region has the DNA TGTGCCAGCAGCTCTCGACAGGGTACCCACGAGCAGTACTTC. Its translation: CASSSRQGTHEQYF.

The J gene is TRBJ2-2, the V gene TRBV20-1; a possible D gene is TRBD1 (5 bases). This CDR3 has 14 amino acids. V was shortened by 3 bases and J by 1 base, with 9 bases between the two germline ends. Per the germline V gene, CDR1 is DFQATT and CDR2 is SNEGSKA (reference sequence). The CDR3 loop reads CSARARGNTGELFF. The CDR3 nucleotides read TGCAGTGCTAGGGCTAGGGGGAACACCGGGGAGCTGTTTTTT.

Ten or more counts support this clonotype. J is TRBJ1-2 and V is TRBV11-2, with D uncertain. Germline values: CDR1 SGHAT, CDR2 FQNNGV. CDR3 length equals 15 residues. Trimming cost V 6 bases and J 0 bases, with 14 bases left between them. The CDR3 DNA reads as TGTGCCAGCAGAGCTTCGGGGTTGACTAACTATGGCTACACCTTC. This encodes CASRASGLTNYGYTF.

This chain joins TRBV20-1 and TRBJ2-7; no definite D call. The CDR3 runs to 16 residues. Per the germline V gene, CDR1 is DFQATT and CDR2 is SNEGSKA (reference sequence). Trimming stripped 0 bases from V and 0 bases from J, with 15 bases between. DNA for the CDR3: TGCAGTGCTAGAGATTTAACTGGGTCCACCTCCTACGAGCAGTACTTC. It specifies CSARDLTGSTSYEQYF.

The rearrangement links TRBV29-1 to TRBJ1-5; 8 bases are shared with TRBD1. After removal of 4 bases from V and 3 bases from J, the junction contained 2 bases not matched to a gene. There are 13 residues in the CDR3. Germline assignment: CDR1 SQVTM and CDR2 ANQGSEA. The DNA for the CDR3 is TGCAGCGTTGGACAGGGGAACAATCAGCCCCAGCATTTT. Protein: CSVGQGNNQPQHF.

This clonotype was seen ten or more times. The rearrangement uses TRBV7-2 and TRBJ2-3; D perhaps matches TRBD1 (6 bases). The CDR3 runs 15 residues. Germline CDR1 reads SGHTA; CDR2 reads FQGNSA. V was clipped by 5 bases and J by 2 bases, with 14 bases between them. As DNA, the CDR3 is TGTGCCAGCAGCACCACGGGACATCTCACAGATACGCAGTATTTT. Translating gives CASSTTGHLTDTQYF.

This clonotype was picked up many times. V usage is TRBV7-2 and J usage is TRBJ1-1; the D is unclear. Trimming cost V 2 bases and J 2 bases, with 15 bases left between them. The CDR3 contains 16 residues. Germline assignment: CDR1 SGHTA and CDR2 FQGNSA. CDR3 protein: CASSLSGKGINTEAFF. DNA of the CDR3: TGTGCCAGCAGCTTATCGGGTAAGGGTATCAACACTGAAGCTTTCTTT.

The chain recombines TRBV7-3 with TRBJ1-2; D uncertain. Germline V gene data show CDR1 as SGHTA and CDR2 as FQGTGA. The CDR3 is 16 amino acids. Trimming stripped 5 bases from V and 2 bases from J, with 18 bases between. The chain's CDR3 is CASSPVPLEPNYGYTF. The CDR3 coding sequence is TGTGCCAGCAGCCCAGTTCCCCTCGAGCCGAACTATGGCTACACCTTC.

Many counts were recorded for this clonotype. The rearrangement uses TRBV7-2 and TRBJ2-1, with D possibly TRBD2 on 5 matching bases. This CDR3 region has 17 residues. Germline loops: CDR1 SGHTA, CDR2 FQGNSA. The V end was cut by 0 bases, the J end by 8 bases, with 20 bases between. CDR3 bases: TGTGCCAGCAGCTTAGCGGATCGGGGAAGCAATTGGGATGAGCAGTTCTTC. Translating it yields CASSLADRGSNWDEQFF.

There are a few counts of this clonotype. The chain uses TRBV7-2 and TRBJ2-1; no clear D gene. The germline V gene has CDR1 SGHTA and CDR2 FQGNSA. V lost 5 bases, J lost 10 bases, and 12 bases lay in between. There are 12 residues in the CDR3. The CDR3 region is CASSRIVSEQFF. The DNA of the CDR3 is TGTGCCAGCAGCCGGATTGTTAGCGAGCAGTTCTTC.

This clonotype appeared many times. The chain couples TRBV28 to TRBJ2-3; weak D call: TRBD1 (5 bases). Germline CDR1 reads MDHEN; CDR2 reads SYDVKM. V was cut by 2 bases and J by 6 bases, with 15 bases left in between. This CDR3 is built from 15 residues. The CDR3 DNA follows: TGTGCCAGCAGTTTAAGGGGCCACACGAGGGATACGCAGTATTTT. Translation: CASSLRGHTRDTQYF.

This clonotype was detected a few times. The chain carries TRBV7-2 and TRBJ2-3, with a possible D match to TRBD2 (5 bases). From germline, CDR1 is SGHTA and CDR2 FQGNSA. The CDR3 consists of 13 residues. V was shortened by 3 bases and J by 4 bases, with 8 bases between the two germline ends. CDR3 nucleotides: TGTGCCAGCAGCTTGCTAGCTGCAGATACGCAGTATTTT. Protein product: CASSLLAADTQYF.

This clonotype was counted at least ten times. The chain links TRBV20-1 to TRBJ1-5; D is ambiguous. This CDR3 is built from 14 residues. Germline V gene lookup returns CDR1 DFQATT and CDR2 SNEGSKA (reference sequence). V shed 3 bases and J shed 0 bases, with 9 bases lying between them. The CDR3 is CSASYSASNQPQHF. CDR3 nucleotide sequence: TGCAGTGCTAGCTACAGCGCTAGCAATCAGCCCCAGCATTTT.

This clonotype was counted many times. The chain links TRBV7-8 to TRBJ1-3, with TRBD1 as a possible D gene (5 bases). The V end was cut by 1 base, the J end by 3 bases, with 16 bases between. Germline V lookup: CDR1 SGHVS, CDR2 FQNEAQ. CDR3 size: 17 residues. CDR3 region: CASSLVQGPSHGNTIYF. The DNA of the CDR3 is TGTGCCAGCAGCTTAGTTCAGGGACCTTCACATGGAAACACCATATATTTT.

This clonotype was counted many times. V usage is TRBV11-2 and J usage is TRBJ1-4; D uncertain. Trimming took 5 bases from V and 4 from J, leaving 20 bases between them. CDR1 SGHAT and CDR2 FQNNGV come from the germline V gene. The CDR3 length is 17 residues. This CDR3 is CASSTLPFDRINEKLFF. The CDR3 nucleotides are TGTGCCAGCAGCACCCTCCCCTTCGACCGGATTAATGAAAAACTGTTTTTT.

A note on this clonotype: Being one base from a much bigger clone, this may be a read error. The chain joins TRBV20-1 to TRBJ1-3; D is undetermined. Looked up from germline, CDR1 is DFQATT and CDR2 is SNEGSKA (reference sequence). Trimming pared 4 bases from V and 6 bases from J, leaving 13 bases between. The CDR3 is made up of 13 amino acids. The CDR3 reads CSANDGESNTIYF. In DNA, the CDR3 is TGCAGTGCTAATGACGGGGAGTCAAACACCATATATTTT.

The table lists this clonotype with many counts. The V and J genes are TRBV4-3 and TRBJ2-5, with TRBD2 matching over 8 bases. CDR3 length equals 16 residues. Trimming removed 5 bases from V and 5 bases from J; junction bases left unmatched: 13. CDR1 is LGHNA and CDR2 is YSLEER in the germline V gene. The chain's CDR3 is CASSSAAGGLGETQYF. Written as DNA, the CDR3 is TGCGCCAGCAGCTCGGCGGCGGGAGGCCTGGGGGAGACCCAGTACTTC.

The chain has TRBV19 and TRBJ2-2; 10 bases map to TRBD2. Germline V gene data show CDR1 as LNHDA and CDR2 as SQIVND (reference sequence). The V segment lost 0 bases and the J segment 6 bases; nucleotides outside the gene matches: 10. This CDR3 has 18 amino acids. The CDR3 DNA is TGTGCCAGTAGTATAGACCTCAGCGGAGCGGGAGGGTCCGGGGAGCTGTTTTTT. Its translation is CASSIDLSGAGGSGELFF.

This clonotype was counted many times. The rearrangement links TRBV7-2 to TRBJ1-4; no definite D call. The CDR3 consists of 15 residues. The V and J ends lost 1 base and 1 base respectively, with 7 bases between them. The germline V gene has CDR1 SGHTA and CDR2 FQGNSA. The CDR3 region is CASSLVGRTNEKLFF. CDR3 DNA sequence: TGTGCCAGCAGCTTAGTGGGGAGAACTAATGAAAAACTGTTTTTT. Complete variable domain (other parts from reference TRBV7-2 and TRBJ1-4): GAGVSQSPSNKVTEKGKDVELRCDPISGHTALYWYRQSLGQGLEFLIYFQGNSAPDKSGLPSDRFSAERTGGSVSTLTIQRTQQEDSAVYLCASSLVGRTNEKLFFGSGTQLSVL.

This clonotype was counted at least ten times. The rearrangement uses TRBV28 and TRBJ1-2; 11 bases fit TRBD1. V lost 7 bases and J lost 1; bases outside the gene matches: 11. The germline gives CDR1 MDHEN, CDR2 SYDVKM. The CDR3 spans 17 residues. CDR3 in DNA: TGTGCCAGCAAACGCCTTTCCGGGACAGGGGGTAACTATGGCTACACCTTC. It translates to CASKRLSGTGGNYGYTF.

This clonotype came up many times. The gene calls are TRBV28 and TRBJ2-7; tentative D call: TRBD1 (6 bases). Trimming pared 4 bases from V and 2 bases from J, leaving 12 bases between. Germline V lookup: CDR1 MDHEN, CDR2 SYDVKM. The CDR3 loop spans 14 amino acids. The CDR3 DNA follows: TGTGCCAGCAGTTCTGGGACATATACCTACGAGCAGTACTTC. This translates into CASSSGTYTYEQYF.

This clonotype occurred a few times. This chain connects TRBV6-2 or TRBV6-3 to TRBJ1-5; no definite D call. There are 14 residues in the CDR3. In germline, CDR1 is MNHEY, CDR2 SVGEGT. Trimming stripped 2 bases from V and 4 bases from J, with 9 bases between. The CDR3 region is CASSYGIGNQPQHF. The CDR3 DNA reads TGTGCCAGCAGTTACGGTATAGGGAATCAGCCCCAGCATTTT.

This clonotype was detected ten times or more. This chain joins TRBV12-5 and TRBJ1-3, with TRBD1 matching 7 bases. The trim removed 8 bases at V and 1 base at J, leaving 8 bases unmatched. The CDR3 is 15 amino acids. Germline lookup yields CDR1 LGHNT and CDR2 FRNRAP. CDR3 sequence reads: CASQGQHTSGNTIYF. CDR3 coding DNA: TGTGCTAGTCAGGGACAGCACACTTCTGGAAACACCATATATTTT.